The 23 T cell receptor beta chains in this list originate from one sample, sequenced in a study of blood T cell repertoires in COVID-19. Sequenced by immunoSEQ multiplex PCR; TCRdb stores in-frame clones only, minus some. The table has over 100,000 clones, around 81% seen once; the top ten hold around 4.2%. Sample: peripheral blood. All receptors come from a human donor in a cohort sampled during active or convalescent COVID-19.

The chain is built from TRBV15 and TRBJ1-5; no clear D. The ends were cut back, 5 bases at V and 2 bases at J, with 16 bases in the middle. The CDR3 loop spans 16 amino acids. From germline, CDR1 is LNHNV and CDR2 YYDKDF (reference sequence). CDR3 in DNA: TGTGCCACCAGCTGGATTAGGAGTGGCGGCAATCAGCCCCAGCATTTT. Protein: CATSWIRSGGNQPQHF.

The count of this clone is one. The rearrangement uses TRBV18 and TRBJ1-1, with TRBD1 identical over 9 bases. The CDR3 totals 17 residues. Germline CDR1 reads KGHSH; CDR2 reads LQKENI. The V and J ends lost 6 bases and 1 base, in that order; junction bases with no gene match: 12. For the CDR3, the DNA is TGTGCCAGCTCGCACTCCGGGACAGGGAAAAAGAACACTGAAGCTTTCTTT. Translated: CASSHSGTGKKNTEAFF.

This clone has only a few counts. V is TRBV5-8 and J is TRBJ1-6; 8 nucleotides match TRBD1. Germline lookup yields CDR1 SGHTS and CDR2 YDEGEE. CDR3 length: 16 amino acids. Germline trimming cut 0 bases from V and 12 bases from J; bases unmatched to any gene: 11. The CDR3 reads CASSLVGTGRAKPLHF. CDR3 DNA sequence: TGTGCCAGCAGCTTGGTTGGGACAGGTCGCGCGAAACCCCTCCACTTT.

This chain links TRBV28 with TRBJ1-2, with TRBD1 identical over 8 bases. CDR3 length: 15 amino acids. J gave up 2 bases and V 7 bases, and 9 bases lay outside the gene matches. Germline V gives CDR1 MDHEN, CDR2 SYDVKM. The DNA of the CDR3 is TGTGCCAGCACCCACCCCGACAGGGGAAACTATGGCTACACCTTC. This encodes CASTHPDRGNYGYTF.

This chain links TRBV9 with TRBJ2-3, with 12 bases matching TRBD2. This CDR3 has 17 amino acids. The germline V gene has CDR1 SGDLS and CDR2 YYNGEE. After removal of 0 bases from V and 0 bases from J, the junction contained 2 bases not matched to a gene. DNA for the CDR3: TGTGCCAGCAGCGTAGACGGGACTAGCGGGAGCACAGATACGCAGTATTTT. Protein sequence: CASSVDGTSGSTDTQYF.

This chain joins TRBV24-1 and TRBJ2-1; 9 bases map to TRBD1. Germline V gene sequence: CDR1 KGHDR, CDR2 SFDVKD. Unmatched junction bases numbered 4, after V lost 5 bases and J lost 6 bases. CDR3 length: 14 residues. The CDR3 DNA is TGTGCCACCAGTGTACCGGGACAGGGCAATGAGCAGTTCTTC. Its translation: CATSVPGQGNEQFF.

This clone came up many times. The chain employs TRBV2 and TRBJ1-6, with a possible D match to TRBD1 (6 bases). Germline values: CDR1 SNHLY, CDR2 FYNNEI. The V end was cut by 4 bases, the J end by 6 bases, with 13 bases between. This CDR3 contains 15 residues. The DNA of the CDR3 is TGTGCCAGCAGTGGGGCCGGACAGATTAATTCACCCCTCCACTTT. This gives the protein CASSGAGQINSPLHF. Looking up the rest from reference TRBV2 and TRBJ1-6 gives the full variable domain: EPEVTQTPSHQVTQMGQEVILRCVPISNHLYFYWYRQILGQKVEFLVSFYNNEISEKSEIFDDQFSVERPDGSNFTLKIRSTKLEDSAMYFCASSGAGQINSPLHFGNGTRLTVT.

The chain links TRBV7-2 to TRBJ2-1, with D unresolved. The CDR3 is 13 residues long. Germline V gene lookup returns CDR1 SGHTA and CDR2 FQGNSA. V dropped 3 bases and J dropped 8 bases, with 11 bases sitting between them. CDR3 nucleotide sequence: TGTGCCAGCAGCTTGGGTGCACGGGATGAGCAGTTCTTC. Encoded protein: CASSLGARDEQFF.

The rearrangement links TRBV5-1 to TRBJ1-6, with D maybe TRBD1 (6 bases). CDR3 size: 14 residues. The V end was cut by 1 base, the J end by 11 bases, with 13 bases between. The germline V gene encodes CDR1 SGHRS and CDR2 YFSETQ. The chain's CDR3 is CASSLWTEGAPLHF. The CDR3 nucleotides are TGCGCCAGCAGCTTGTGGACCGAGGGGGCACCCCTCCACTTT. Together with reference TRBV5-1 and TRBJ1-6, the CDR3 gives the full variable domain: KAGVTQTPRYLIKTRGQQVTLSCSPISGHRSVSWYQQTPGQGLQFLFEYFSETQRNKGNFPGRFSGRQFSNSRSEMNVSTLELGDSALYLCASSLWTEGAPLHFGNGTRLTVT.

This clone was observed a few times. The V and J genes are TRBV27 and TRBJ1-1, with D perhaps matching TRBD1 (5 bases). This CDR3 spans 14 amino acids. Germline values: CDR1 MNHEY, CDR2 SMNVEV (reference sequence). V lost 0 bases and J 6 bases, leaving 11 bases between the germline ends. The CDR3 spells CASSLSIGAPEAFF. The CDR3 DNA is TGTGCCAGCAGTTTATCGATTGGGGCCCCTGAAGCTTTCTTT.

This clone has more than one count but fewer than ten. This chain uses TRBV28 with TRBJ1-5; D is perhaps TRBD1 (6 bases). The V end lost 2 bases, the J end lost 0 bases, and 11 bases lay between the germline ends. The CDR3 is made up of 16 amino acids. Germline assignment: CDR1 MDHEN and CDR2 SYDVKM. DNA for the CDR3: TGTGCCAGCAGTTTACTTCGGACAGATAGCAATCAGCCCCAGCATTTT. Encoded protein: CASSLLRTDSNQPQHF.

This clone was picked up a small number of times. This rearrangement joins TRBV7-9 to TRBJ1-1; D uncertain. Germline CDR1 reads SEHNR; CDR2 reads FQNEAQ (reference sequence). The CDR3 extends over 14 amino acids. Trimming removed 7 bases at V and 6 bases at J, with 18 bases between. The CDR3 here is CASTLPSLFSEAFF. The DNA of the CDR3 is TGTGCCAGCACCCTTCCTTCGCTATTTTCTGAAGCTTTCTTT.

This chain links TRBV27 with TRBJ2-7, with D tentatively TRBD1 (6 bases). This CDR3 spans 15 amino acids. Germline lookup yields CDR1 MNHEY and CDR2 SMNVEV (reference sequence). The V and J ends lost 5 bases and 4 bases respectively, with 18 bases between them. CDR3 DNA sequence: TGTGCCAGCAGTCGAAAACCGGGACAACAATACGAGCAGTACTTC. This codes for CASSRKPGQQYEQYF.

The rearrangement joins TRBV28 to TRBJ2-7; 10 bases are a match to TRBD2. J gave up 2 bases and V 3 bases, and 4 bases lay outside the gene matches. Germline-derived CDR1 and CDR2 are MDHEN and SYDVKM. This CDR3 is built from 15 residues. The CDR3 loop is CASSFSSGRTYEQYF. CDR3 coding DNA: TGTGCCAGCAGTTTTAGTAGCGGGAGGACCTACGAGCAGTACTTC.

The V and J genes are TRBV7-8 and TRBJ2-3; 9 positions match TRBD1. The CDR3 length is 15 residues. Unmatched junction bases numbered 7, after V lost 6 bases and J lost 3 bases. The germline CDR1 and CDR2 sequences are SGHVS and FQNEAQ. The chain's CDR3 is CASRFTGGGTDTQYF. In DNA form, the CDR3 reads TGTGCCAGCAGATTTACAGGGGGCGGGACAGATACGCAGTATTTT.

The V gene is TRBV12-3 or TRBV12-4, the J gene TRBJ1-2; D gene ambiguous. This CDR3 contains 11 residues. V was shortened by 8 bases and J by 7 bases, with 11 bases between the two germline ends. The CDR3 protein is CASAAAGGYTF. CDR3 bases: TGTGCCAGCGCAGCAGCGGGTGGCTACACCTTC.

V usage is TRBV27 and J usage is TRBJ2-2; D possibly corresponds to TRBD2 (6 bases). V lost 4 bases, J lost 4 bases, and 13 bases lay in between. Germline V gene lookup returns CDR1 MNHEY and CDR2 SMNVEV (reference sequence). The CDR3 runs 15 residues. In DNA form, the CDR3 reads TGTGCCAGCAGTTCGACTAGGGGTGGCACCGGGGAGCTGTTTTTT. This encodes CASSSTRGGTGELFF.

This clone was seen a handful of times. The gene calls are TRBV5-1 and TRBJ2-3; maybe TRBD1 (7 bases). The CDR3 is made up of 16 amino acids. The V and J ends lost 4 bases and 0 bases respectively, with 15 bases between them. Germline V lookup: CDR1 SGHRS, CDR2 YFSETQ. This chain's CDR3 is CASSPRGDRSTDTQYF. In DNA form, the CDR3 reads TGCGCCAGCAGCCCCAGGGGGGACAGAAGCACAGATACGCAGTATTTT.

The CDR3 bases are TGTGCCAGCAGCTCCTTAGGACAGGGGAACACTGAAGCTTTCTTT. It specifies CASSSLGQGNTEAFF. The gene calls are TRBV7-2 and TRBJ1-1; TRBD1 agrees at 8 bases. This CDR3 contains 15 residues. Germline trimming cut 4 bases from V and 1 base from J; bases unmatched to any gene: 5. Looked up from germline, CDR1 is SGHTA and CDR2 is FQGNSA.

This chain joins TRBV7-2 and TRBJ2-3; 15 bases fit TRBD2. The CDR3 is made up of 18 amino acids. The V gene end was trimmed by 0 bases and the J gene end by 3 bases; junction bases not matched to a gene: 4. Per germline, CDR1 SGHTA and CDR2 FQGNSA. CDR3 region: CASSLARTSGRGTDTQYF. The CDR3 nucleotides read TGTGCCAGCAGCTTAGCTAGGACTAGCGGGAGGGGGACAGATACGCAGTATTTT.

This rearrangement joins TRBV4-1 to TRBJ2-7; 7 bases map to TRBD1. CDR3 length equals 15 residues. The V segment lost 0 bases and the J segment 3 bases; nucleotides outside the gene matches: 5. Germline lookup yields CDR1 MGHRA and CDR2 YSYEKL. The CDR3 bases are TGCGCCAGCAGCCAAGATAAGGGACAGTTCTACGAGCAGTACTTC. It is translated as CASSQDKGQFYEQYF.

CDR3 sequence: CSVGGLAGGANTGELFF. The CDR3 DNA follows: TGCAGCGTTGGGGGACTAGCGGGAGGGGCGAACACCGGGGAGCTGTTTTTT. The chain links TRBV29-1 to TRBJ2-2, with 16 nucleotides matching TRBD2. V dropped 4 bases and J dropped 0; count of bases not matched to a gene: 2. The germline V gene has CDR1 SQVTM and CDR2 ANQGSEA. This CDR3 comprises 17 residues.

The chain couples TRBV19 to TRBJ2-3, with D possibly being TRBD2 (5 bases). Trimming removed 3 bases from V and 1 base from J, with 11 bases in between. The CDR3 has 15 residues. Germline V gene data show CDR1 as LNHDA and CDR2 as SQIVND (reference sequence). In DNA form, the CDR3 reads TGTGCCAGTAGTATGTCGGGGATTGGCACAGATACGCAGTATTTT. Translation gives CASSMSGIGTDTQYF.